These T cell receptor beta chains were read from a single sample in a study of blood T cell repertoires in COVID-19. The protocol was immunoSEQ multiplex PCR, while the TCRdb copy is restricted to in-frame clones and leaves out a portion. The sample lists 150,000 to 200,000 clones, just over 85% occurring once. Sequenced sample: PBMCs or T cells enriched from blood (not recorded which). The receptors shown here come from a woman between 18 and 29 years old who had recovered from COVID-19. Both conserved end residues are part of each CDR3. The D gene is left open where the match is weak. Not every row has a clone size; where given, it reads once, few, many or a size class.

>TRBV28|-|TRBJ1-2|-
CASSFSGDSYGYTF
TGTGCCAGCAGTTTTTCGGGGGACTCCTATGGCTACACCTTC
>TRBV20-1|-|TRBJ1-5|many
CSASAGQFNQPQHF
TGCAGTGCTAGTGCTGGACAGTTCAATCAGCCCCAGCATTTT
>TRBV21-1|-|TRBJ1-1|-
CAREGAPEAFF
TGTGCCAGAGAGGGGGCTCCTGAAGCTTTCTTT
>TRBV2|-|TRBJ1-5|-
CASSEVGGVMFNQPQHF
TGTGCCAGCAGTGAGGTAGGGGGAGTGATGTTCAATCAGCCCCAGCATTTT
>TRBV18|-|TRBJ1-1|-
CASRTEMNTEAFF
TGTGCCAGCCGGACAGAAATGAACACTGAAGCTTTCTTT
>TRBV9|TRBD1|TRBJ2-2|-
CASSLDRVNTGELFF
TGTGCCAGCAGTCTCGACAGGGTGAACACCGGGGAGCTGTTTTTT
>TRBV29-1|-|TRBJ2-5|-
CSAEVWREETQYF
TGCAGCGCTGAGGTCTGGCGGGAAGAGACCCAGTACTTC
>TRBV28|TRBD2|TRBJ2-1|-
CASSLTSGAYNEQFF
TGTGCCAGCAGTCTGACTAGCGGGGCCTACAATGAGCAGTTCTTC
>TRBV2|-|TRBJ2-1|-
CASTRGSSYNEQFF
TGTGCCAGCACCCGGGGGAGCTCCTACAATGAGCAGTTCTTC
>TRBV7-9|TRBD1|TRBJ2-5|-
CASSGRTGGYETQYF
TGTGCCAGCAGCGGACGGACAGGGGGCTATGAGACCCAGTACTTC
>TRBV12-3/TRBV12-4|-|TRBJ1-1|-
CASSFELTEAFF
TGTGCCAGCAGTTTTGAGCTCACTGAAGCTTTCTTT
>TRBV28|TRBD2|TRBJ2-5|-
CASSLTSGRPPQETQYF
TGTGCCAGCAGTTTAACTAGCGGGAGGCCCCCCCAAGAGACCCAGTACTTC
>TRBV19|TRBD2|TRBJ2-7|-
CASRERGDAYEQYF
TGTGCCAGTAGGGAACGGGGGGATGCCTACGAGCAGTACTTC
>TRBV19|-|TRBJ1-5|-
CASTLENLRGNQPQHF
TGTGCCAGTACGCTCGAGAATCTAAGAGGCAATCAGCCCCAGCATTTT
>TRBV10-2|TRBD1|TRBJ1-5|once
CASRTGADNQPQHF
TGCGCCAGTCGGACAGGGGCGGACAATCAGCCCCAGCATTTT
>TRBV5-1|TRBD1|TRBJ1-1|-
CASSSQGGGTEAFF
TGCGCCAGCAGCTCACAGGGGGGCGGGACTGAAGCTTTCTTT
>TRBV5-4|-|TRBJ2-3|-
CASRGGLLGTDTQYF
TGTGCCAGCAGGGGGGGACTCCTGGGGACAGATACGCAGTATTTT
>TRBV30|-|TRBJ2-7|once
CAWSGGGLGYEQYF
TGTGCCTGGAGTGGTGGAGGGCTCGGGTACGAGCAGTACTTC
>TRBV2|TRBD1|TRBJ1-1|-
CASSDLDRGIDSTEAFF
TGTGCCAGCAGTGACTTGGACAGGGGGATAGATAGCACTGAAGCTTTCTTT
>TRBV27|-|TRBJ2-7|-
CASRGLDSYEQYF
TGTGCCAGCAGGGGACTGGATTCCTACGAGCAGTACTTC
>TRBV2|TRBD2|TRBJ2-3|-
CASTGGLASTDTQYF
TGTGCCAGCACCGGAGGACTAGCGAGCACAGATACGCAGTATTTT
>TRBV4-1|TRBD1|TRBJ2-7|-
CASSQDRGLAYEQYF
TGCGCCAGCAGCCAAGACAGGGGGCTCGCGTACGAGCAGTACTTC
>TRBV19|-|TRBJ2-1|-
CASGGRSQSSYNEQFF
TGTGCCAGTGGAGGACGCTCCCAGAGCTCCTACAATGAGCAGTTCTTC
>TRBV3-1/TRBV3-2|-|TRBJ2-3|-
CASSQLFGTDTQYF
TGTGCCAGCAGCCAACTTTTTGGCACAGATACGCAGTATTTT
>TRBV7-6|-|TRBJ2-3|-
CASSLNPGWYTDTQYF
TGTGCCAGCAGCTTAAATCCCGGGTGGTACACAGATACGCAGTATTTT
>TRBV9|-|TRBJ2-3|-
CASSVANRVEGGDTQYF
TGTGCCAGCAGCGTAGCTAACCGGGTAGAGGGAGGAGATACGCAGTATTTT
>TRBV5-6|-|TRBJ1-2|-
CASRPPRVIGPGYTF
TGTGCCAGCAGGCCACCCAGGGTGATCGGGCCTGGCTACACCTTC
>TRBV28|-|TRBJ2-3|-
CASSLSTSSGRDTQYF
TGTGCCAGCAGTTTATCCACCAGCTCAGGAAGAGATACGCAGTATTTT
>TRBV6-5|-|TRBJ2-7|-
CASSSQGIPHEQYF
TGTGCCAGCAGTAGTCAGGGGATCCCCCACGAGCAGTACTTC
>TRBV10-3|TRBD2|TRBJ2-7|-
CAISEAEAGAYEQYF
TGTGCCATCAGTGAGGCGGAAGCGGGAGCCTACGAGCAGTACTTC
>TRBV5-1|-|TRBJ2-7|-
CASSLEGLSYEQYF
TGCGCCAGCAGCTTGGAGGGACTTTCTTACGAGCAGTACTTC
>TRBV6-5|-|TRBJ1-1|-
CASSPPGALNTEAFF
TGTGCCAGCAGTCCCCCAGGGGCCTTGAACACTGAAGCTTTCTTT
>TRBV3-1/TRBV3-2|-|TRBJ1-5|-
CASSQDISNQPQHF
TGTGCCAGCAGCCAAGATATCAGCAATCAGCCCCAGCATTTT
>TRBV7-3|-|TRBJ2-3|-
CASSLTGTSTDTQYF
TGTGCCAGCAGCTTAACCGGGACAAGCACAGATACGCAGTATTTT
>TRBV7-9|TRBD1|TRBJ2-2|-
CASSQGQGSAGELFF
TGTGCCAGCAGCCAAGGACAGGGGAGCGCCGGGGAGCTGTTTTTT
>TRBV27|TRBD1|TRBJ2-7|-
CASSSTRGTGMPGGPIYEQYF
TGTGCCAGCAGTTCTACTAGGGGGACAGGGATGCCTGGGGGACCTATTTACGAGCAGTACTTC
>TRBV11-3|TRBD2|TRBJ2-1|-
CASSLGGSGGGEQFF
TGTGCCAGCAGCTTAGGGGGCAGCGGGGGCGGTGAGCAGTTCTTC
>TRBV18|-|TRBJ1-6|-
CASSPQGDVSPLHF
TGTGCCAGCTCACCACAGGGGGATGTTTCACCCCTCCACTTT
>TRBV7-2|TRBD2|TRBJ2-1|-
CASSLVGGGNYNEQFF
TGTGCCAGCAGCTTAGTCGGGGGGGGGAACTACAATGAGCAGTTCTTC
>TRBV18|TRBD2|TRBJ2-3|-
CASSDRLADTDTQYF
TGTGCCAGCTCAGACAGACTAGCGGACACAGATACGCAGTATTTT
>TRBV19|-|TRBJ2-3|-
CASSIVANTDTQYF
TGTGCCAGTAGTATCGTCGCTAACACAGATACGCAGTATTTT
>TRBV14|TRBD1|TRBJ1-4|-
CASSHRRGLTNEKLFF
TGTGCCAGCAGCCACAGAAGGGGGCTGACTAATGAAAAACTGTTTTTT
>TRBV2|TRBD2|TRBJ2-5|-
CASSPGLVFGETQYF
TGTGCCAGTTCGCCGGGACTAGTATTCGGAGAGACCCAGTACTTC
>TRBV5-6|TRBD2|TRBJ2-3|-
CASSLVGGGTQYF
TGTGCCAGCAGCTTGGTAGGCGGGGGAACGCAGTATTTT
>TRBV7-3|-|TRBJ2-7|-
CASSPYRGGTYEQYF
TGTGCCAGCAGCCCATATAGAGGCGGGACCTACGAGCAGTACTTC
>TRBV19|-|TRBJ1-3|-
CASSTDGGTGNTIYF
TGTGCCAGTAGTACGGACGGCGGGACTGGAAACACCATATATTTT
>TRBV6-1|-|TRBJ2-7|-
CASSDAFQNSYEQYF
TGTGCCAGCAGTGATGCTTTTCAGAACTCCTACGAGCAGTACTTC
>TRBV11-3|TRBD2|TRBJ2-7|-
CASSLTGGIAEQYF
TGTGCCAGCAGCTTAACGGGGGGGATCGCCGAGCAGTACTTC
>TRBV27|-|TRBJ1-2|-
CASSSLRGGYGYTF
TGTGCCAGCAGTTCCCTACGAGGGGGCTATGGCTACACCTTC
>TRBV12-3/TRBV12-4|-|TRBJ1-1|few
CASSLDPGRAFF
TGTGCCAGCAGTTTAGACCCCGGGAGAGCTTTCTTT
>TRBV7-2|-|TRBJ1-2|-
CASSLDVRQRSAGGYTF
TGTGCCAGCAGCTTAGATGTTCGGCAGAGATCCGCGGGGGGCTACACCTTC
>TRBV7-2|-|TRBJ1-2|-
CASSDRGGRGYTF
TGTGCCAGCAGCGATAGAGGCGGGAGAGGCTACACCTTC
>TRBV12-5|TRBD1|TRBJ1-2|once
CASGLAGTAYGYTF
TGTGCTAGTGGTTTGGCCGGGACAGCGTATGGCTACACCTTC
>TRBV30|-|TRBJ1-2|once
CAWTNQGYGYTF
TGTGCCTGGACCAACCAGGGCTATGGCTACACCTTC
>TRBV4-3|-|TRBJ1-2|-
CASSQDWATYGYTF
TGCGCCAGCAGCCAAGATTGGGCCACGTATGGCTACACCTTC
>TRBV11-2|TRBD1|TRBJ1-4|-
CASSSLTGWEKLFF
TGTGCCAGCAGCTCCCTGACAGGGTGGGAAAAACTGTTTTTT
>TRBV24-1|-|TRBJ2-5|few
CATSDLGEETQYF
TGTGCCACCAGTGATTTGGGAGAAGAGACCCAGTACTTC